Included here is one T cell receptor beta chain sequence, with context. Its matching antigen is unknown. This sample stems from a study of blood T cells in healthy people across ages. Findings and caveats of the study: In these data, TCR beta diversity tracked strongly with naive T cell percentage. With unsorted PBMCs, a conclusive comparison of naive versus antigen-experienced cells was not possible.

Alongside a J-beta primer mix, a sample-barcoded 5' primer served in a second PCR lasting about 7 to 12 cycles. TCRdb redid the calling of the 5' RACE reads with MiXCR, one entry per CDR3 protein. The repertoire holds over a million distinct CDR3 sequences, 35% to 50% seen once, with approximately 17% in the top ten. Every sample yielded at least 6.5 million isolated PBMCs. The CDR3 has 15 amino acids. The V gene end was trimmed by 4 bases and the J gene end by 7 bases; junction bases not matched to a gene: 11. The V gene's germline CDR1 is SGHRS and CDR2 YFSETQ. This TCR came from a woman aged 60-70 years in good health. Sequenced sample: blood. V and J are TRBV5-1 and TRBJ2-7, with 10 positions matching TRBD1. In DNA form, the CDR3 reads TGCGCCAGCAGCCTGGGACAGGGGATTGGTAATGAGCAGTACTTC. The encoded protein is CASSLGQGIGNEQYF.